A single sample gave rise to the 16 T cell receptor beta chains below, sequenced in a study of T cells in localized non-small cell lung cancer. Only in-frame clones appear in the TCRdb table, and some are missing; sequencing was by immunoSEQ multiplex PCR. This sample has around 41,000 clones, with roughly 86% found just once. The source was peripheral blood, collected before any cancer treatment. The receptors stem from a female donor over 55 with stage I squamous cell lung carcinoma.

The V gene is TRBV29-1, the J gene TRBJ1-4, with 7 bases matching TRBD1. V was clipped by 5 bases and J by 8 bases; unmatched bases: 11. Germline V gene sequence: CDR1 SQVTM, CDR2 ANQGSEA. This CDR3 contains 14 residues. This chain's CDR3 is CSVTPRGNPEKLFF. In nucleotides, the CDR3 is TGCAGCGTTACTCCCAGGGGGAACCCCGAAAAACTGTTTTTT.

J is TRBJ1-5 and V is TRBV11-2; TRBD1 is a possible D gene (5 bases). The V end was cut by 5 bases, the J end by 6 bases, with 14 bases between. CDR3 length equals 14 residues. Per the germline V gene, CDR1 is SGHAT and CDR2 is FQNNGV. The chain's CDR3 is CASSHLGRGQPQHF. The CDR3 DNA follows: TGTGCCAGCAGCCACCTGGGGAGGGGTCAGCCCCAGCATTTT. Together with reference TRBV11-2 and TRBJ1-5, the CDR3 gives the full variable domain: EAGVAQSPRYKIIEKRQSVAFWCNPISGHATLYWYQQILGQGPKLLIQFQNNGVVDDSQLPKDRFSAERLKGVDSTLKIQPAKLEDSAVYLCASSHLGRGQPQHFGDGTRLSIL.

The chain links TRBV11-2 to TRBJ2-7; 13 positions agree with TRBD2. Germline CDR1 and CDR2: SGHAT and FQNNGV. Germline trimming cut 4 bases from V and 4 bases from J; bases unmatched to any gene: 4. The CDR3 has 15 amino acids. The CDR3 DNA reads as TGTGCCAGCAGCTCGGGACTAGCGGGGAGTTACGAGCAGTACTTC. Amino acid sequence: CASSSGLAGSYEQYF.

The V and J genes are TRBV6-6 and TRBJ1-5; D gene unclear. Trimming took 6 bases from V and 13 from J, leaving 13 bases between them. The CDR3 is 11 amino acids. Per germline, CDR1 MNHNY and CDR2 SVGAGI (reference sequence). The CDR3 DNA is TGTGCCAGCAGCGCCGAATCCACGCAGCATTTT. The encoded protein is CASSAESTQHF.

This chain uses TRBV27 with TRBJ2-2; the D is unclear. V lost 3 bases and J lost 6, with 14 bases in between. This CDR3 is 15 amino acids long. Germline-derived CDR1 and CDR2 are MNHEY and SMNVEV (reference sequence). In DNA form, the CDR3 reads TGTGCCAGCAGTTTCAACTCAAGAATTGCCGGGGAGCTGTTTTTT. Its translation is CASSFNSRIAGELFF.

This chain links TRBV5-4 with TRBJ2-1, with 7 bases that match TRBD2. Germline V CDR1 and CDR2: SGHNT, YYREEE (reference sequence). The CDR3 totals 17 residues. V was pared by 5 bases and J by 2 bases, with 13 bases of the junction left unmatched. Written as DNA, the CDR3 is TGTGCCAGCAGGCACGAGATAGGCGGGAGAGCCTACAATGAGCAGTTCTTC. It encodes CASRHEIGGRAYNEQFF.

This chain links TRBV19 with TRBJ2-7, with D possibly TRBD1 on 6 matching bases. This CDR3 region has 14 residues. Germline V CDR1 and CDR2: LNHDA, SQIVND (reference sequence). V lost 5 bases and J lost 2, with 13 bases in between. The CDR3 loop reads CASSEQGVPYEQYF. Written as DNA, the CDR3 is TGTGCCAGTAGTGAACAGGGTGTTCCCTACGAGCAGTACTTC.

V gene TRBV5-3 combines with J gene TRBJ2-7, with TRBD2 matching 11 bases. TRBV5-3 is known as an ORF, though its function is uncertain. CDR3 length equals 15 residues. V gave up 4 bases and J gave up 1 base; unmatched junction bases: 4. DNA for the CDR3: TGTGCCAGAAGCCCGCTAGCGGGGGGATCCTACGAGCAGTACTTC. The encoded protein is CARSPLAGGSYEQYF.

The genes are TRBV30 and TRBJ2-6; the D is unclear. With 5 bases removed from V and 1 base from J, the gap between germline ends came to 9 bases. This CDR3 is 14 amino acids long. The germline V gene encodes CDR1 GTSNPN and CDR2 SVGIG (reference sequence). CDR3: CAWVYQSGANVLTF. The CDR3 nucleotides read TGTGCCTGGGTATATCAATCTGGGGCCAACGTCCTGACTTTC.

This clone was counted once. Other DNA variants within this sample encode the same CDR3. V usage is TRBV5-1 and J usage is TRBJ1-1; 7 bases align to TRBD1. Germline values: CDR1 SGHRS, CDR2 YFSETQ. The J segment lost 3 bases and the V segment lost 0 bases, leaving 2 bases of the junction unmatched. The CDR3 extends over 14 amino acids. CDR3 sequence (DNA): TGCGCCAGCAGCTTGGGACAGGGTTACACTGAAGCTTTCTTT. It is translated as CASSLGQGYTEAFF.

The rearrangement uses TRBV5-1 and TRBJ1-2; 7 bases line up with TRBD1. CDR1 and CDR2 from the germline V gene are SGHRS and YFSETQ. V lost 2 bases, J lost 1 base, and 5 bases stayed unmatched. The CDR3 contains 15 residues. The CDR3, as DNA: TGCGCCAGCAGCTTCGGACAGGAGCTTAACTATGGCTACACCTTC. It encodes CASSFGQELNYGYTF.

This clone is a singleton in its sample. CDR3 residues: CASSPKGGTGELFF. CDR3 DNA: TGTGCCAGCAGCCCGAAAGGGGGCACCGGGGAGCTGTTTTTT. The chain uses TRBV16 and TRBJ2-2, with D tentatively TRBD1 (6 bases). V was trimmed by 4 bases and J by 4 bases, leaving 10 bases between them. The germline V gene encodes CDR1 KGHSY and CDR2 FQNENV. The CDR3 totals 14 residues.

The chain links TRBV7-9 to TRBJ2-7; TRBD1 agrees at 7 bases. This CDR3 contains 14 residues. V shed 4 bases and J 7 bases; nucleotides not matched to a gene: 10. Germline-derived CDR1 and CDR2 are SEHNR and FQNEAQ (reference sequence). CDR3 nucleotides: TGTGCCAGCAGCTCTTACAGGGGCCTGGTGGAGCAGTACTTC. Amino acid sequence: CASSSYRGLVEQYF. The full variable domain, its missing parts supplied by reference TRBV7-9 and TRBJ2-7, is DTGVSQNPRHKITKRGQNVTFRCDPISEHNRLYWYRQTLGQGPEFLTYFQNEAQLEKSRLLSDRFSAERPKGSFSTLEIQRTEQGDSAMYLCASSSYRGLVEQYFGPGTRLTVT.

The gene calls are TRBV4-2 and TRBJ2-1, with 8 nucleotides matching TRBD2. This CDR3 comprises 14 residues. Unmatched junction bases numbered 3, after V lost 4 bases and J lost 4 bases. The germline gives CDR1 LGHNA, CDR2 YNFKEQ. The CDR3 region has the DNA TGTGCCAGCAGCCCGCGGGGGGATTACAATGAGCAGTTCTTC. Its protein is CASSPRGDYNEQFF.

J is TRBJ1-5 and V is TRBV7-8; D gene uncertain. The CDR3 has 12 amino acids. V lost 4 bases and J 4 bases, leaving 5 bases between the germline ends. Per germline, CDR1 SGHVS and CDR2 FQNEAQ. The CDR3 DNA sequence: TGTGCCAGCAGCTCCGTTAATCAGCCCCAGCATTTT. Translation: CASSSVNQPQHF.

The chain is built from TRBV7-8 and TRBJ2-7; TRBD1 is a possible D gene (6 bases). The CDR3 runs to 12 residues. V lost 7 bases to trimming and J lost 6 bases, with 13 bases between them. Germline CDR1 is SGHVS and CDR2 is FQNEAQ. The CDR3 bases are TGTGCCAGCACCAGGGGTAGTTTCGAGCAGTACTTC. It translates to CASTRGSFEQYF.